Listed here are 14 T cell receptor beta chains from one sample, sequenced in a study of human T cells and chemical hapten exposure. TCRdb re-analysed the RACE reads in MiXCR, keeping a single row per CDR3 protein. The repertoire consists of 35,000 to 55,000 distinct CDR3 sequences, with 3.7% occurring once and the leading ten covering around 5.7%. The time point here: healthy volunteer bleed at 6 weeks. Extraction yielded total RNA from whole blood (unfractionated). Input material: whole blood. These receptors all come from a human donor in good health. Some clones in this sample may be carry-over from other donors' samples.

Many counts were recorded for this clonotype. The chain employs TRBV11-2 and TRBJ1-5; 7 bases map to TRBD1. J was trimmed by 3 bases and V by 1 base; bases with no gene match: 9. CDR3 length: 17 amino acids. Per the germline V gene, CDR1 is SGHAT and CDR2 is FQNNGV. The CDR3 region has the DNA TGTGCCAGCAGCTTAGGATTGAAGGGACAGCTCAATCAGCCCCAGCATTTT. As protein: CASSLGLKGQLNQPQHF.

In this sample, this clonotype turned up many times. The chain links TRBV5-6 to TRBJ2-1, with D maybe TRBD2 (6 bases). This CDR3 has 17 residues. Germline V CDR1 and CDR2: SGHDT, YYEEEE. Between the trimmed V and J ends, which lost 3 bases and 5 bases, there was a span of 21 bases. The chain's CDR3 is CASSWGVGDPGDNEQFF. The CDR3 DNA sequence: TGTGCCAGCAGCTGGGGGGTAGGGGACCCCGGGGACAATGAGCAGTTCTTC.

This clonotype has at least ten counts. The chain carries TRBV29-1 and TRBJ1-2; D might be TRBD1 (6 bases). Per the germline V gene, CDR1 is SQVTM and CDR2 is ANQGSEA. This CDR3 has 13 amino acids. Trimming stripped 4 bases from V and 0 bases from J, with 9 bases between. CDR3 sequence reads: CSVGTAANYGYTF. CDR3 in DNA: TGCAGCGTTGGGACAGCAGCTAACTATGGCTACACCTTC.

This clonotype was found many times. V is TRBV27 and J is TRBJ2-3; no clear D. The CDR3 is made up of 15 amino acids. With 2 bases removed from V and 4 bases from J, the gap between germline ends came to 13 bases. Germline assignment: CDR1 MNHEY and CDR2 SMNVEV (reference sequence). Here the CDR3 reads CASSLVLVDPDTQYF. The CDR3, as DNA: TGTGCCAGCAGTTTAGTATTGGTAGACCCAGATACGCAGTATTTT.

The CDR3 loop is CASSEAPRDPLFF. The CDR3 DNA reads as TGTGCCAGCAGTGAAGCGCCGCGGGACCCCCTGTTTTTT. The chain uses TRBV6-1 and TRBJ2-2; D may be TRBD2 (6 bases). Germline V gives CDR1 MNHNS, CDR2 SASEGT. This CDR3 is built from 13 residues. Deletions cut 0 bases from V and 14 bases from J, with 13 bases between.

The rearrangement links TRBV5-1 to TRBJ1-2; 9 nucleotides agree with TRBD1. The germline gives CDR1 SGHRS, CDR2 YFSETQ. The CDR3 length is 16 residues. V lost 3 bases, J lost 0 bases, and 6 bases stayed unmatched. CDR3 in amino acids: CASSSGTGHANYGYTF. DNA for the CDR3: TGCGCCAGCAGCTCCGGGACAGGGCACGCTAACTATGGCTACACCTTC.

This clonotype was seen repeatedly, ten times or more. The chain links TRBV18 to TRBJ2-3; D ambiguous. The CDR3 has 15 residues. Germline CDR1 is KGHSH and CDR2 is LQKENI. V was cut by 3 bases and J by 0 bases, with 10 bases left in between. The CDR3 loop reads CASSPPGPSTDTQYF. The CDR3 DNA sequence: TGTGCCAGCTCACCTCCGGGCCCTAGCACAGATACGCAGTATTTT. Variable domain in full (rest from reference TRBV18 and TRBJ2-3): NAGVMQNPRHLVRRRGQEARLRCSPMKGHSHVYWYRQLPEEGLKFMVYLQKENIIDESGMPKERFSAEFPKEGPSILRIQQVVRGDSAAYFCASSPPGPSTDTQYFGPGTRLTVL.

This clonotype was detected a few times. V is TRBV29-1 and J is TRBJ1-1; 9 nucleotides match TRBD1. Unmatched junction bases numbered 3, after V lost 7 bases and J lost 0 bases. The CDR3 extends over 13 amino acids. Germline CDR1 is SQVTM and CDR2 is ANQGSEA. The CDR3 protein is CSGGQGLNTEAFF. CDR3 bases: TGCAGCGGGGGACAGGGACTGAACACTGAAGCTTTCTTT.

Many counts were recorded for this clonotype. CDR3 loop: CASSYRPGSYGYTF. CDR3 DNA sequence: TGTGCCAGCAGTTACCGGCCGGGCTCCTATGGCTACACCTTC. The chain joins TRBV6-5 to TRBJ1-2; D call uncertain. Trimming left V 2 bases short and J 4 bases short, with 11 bases between. The CDR3 sequence is 14 residues long. Germline loops: CDR1 MNHEY, CDR2 SVGAGI.

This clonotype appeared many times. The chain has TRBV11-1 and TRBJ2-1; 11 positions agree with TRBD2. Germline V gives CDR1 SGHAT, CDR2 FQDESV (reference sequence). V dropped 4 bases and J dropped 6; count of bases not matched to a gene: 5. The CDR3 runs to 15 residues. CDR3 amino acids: CASSSFGTSGNEQFF. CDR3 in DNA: TGTGCCAGCAGCTCGTTCGGGACTAGCGGCAATGAGCAGTTCTTC.

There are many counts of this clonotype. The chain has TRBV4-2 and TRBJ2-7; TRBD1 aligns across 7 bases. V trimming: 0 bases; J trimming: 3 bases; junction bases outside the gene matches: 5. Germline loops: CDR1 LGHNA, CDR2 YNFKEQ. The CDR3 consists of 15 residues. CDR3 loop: CASSQDWDRDYEQYF. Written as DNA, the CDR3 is TGTGCCAGCAGCCAAGATTGGGACAGAGACTACGAGCAGTACTTC.

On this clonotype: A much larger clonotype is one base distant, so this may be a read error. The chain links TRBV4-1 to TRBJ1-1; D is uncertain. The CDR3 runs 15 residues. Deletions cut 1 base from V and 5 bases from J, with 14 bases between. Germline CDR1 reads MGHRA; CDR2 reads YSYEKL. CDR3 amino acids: CASSQGAVSSTEAFF. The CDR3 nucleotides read TGCGCCAGCAGCCAAGGAGCGGTGAGCAGTACTGAAGCTTTCTTT.

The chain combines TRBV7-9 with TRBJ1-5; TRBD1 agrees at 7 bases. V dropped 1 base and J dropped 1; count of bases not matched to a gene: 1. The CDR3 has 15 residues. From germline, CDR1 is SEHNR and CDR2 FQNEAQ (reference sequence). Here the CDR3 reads CASSLGQGSNQPQHF. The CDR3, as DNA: TGTGCCAGCAGCTTAGGACAGGGCAGCAATCAGCCCCAGCATTTT.

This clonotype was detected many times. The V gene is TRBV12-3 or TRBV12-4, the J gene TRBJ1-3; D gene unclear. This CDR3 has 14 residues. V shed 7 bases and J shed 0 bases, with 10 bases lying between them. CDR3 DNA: TGTGCCAGCACGCCACCTAGCTCTGGAAACACCATATATTTT. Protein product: CASTPPSSGNTIYF.